This record covers a single TCR beta chain. This sample was taken from a study of blood T cell repertoires in COVID-19. About the research overall: From T cells, B-cell-depleted T cells, or PBMCs came the material, which was cDNA or gDNA.

As handled by the study authors: Cell counts per sample came from amplifying reference gene primers. Profiled with immunoSEQ multiplex PCR; TCRdb holds only in-frame clones, not every one. That table is the source of V, J and clone size, and D and trimming were worked out from the DNA. This sample yields about 400,000 clones, of which more than 85% are seen a single time; 4.3% belongs to the top ten. The germline CDR1 and CDR2 sequences are MNHEY and SMNVEV (reference sequence). Germline trimming cut 6 bases from V and 5 bases from J; bases unmatched to any gene: 8. The CDR3 sequence is 17 residues long.

The receptor was derived from a woman in her thirties with acute or convalescent COVID-19. The chain has TRBV27 and TRBJ2-1; 15 bases match TRBD2. Sequencing input: peripheral blood. The DNA for the CDR3 is TGTGCCAGCAGAGAACTGGGACTAGCGGGGGGCCACAATGAGCAGTTCTTC. It encodes CASRELGLAGGHNEQFF.